Below, one TCR beta chain is given with its context. This specimen belongs to a study of blood T cell repertoires in COVID-19. Study context: Some COVID-19 samples were acute and others convalescent; all came from the United States, Italy and Spain.

V shed 1 base and J shed 4 bases, with 5 bases lying between them. There are 13 residues in the CDR3. Germline V gene data show CDR1 as ENHRY and CDR2 as SYGVKD. Profiling relied on immunoSEQ multiplex PCR, and the TCRdb table lists in-frame clones only, not all of them. This sample yields 250,000 or so clones, of which more than 75% are seen a single time; approximately 1.7% belongs to the top ten. In terms of age and location, participants ranged from about 18 to 90 years and lived in about 25 US areas. Material: PBMCs or T cells enriched from blood (not recorded which). This chain uses TRBV10-3 with TRBJ1-3; no clear D. The sequence was obtained from a woman in her forties or fifties who had recovered from COVID-19. CDR3 sequence (DNA): TGTGCCATCAGTGAGTTTCAAGGAAACACCATATATTTT. Translated: CAISEFQGNTIYF.